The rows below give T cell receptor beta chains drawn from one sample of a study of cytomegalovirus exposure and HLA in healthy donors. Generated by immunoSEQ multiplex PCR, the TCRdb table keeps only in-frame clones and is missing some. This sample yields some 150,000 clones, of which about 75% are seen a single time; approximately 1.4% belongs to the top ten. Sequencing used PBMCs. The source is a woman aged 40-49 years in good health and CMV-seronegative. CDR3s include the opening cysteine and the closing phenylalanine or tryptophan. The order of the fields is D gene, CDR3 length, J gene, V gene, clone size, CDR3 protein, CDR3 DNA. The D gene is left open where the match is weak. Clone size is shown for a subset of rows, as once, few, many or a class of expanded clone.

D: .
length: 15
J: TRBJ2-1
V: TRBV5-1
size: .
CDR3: CASSLFTSSDNEQFF
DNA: TGCGCCAGCAGCTTGTTTACTAGCTCGGACAATGAGCAGTTCTTC

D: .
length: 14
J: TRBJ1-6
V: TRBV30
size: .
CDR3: CAWKRSREVSPLHF
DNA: TGTGCCTGGAAGCGGTCCAGGGAGGTTTCACCCCTCCACTTT

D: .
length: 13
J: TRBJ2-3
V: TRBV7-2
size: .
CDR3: CASSSDRPDTQYF
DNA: TGTGCCAGCAGCTCAGACAGGCCAGATACGCAGTATTTT

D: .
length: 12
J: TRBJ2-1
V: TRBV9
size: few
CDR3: CASSGSGNEQFF
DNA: TGTGCCAGCAGCGGCAGTGGCAATGAGCAGTTCTTC

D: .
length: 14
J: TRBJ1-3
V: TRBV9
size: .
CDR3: CASSVSGSGNTIYF
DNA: TGTGCCAGCAGCGTATCGGGGTCTGGAAACACCATATATTTT

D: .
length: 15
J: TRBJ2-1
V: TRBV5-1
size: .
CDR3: CASSPQASSYNEQFF
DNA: TGCGCCAGCAGCCCTCAAGCGAGCTCCTACAATGAGCAGTTCTTC

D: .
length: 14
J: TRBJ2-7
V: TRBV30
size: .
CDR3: CAWSLIPLQYEQYF
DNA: TGTGCCTGGAGCCTTATCCCTCTTCAGTACGAGCAGTACTTC

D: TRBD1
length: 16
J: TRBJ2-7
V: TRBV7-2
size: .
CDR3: CASSISGGTGVYEQYF
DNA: TGTGCCAGCAGCATCTCTGGCGGGACAGGTGTTTACGAGCAGTACTTC

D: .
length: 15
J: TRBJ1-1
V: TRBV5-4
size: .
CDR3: CASSLPGYRNTEAFF
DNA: TGTGCCAGCAGCCTCCCAGGGTATCGGAACACTGAAGCTTTCTTT

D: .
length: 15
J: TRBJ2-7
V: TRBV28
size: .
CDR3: CASRAPSGVSSEQYF
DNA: TGTGCCAGCAGGGCCCCGTCGGGGGTTTCTTCCGAGCAGTACTTC